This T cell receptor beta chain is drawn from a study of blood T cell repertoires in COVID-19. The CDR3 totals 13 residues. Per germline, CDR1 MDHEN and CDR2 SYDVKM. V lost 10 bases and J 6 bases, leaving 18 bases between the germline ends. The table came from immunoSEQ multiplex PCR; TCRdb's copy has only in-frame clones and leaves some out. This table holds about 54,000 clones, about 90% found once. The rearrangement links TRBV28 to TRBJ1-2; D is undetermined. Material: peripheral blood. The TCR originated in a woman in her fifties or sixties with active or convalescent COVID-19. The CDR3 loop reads CATPASGVHGYTF. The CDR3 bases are TGTGCCACCCCCGCTTCCGGAGTTCATGGCTACACCTTC.